The rows below give T cell receptor beta chains drawn from one sample of a study of cytomegalovirus exposure and HLA in healthy donors. Profiled with immunoSEQ multiplex PCR; TCRdb holds only in-frame clones, not every one. The sample contains about 62,000 clones, approximately 81% of which appear only once. Material: PBMCs. Receptor source: a woman in her 30s in good health and CMV-seronegative. Both conserved end residues are part of each CDR3. Fields, in order: D gene, clone size, J gene, CDR3 length, V gene, CDR3 protein, CDR3 DNA. The D gene is left open where the match is weak. Size values are once, few and many counts, or a class for expanded clones, and some rows have none.

-	once	TRBJ1-6	12	TRBV5-4	CASSTRGEPLHF	TGTGCCAGCAGCACCAGGGGAGAACCCCTCCACTTT
TRBD2	few	TRBJ2-3	13	TRBV29-1	CSVGTRGIDTQYF	TGCAGCGTGGGGACTAGGGGGATAGATACGCAGTATTTT
-	-	TRBJ2-7	13	TRBV27	CAIRSWSSYEQYF	TGTGCCATCAGAAGTTGGAGCTCCTACGAGCAGTACTTC
TRBD1	-	TRBJ1-4	17	TRBV6-1	CASSEAPGQNVGEKLFF	TGTGCCAGCAGTGAAGCCCCGGGACAGAATGTTGGTGAAAAACTGTTTTTT
-	-	TRBJ2-7	11	TRBV9	CASSAGTEQYF	TGTGCCAGCAGCGCTGGGACTGAGCAGTACTTC
TRBD1	-	TRBJ1-5	19	TRBV11-2	CASSLEGTGRGESNQPQHF	TGTGCCAGCAGCTTAGAAGGGACAGGGAGAGGGGAAAGCAATCAGCCCCAGCATTTT
-	-	TRBJ2-5	15	TRBV18	CASSPTQGYQETQYF	TGTGCCAGCTCACCGACACAGGGTTACCAAGAGACCCAGTACTTC
-	-	TRBJ1-4	13	TRBV6-1	CASSSDRDEKLFF	TGTGCCAGCAGCTCAGACAGAGATGAAAAACTGTTTTTT
TRBD2	once	TRBJ2-3	16	TRBV7-2	CASSSPPGLARDTQYF	TGTGCCAGCAGCTCACCACCGGGACTAGCCCGAGATACGCAGTATTTT
-	-	TRBJ1-2	16	TRBV9	CASSKQYGGGPAGYTF	TGTGCCAGCAGCAAACAATATGGGGGAGGGCCAGCTGGCTACACCTTC
-	-	TRBJ2-2	15	TRBV29-1	CSVVTRRSNTGELFF	TGCAGCGTTGTGACAAGGCGTTCGAACACCGGGGAGCTGTTTTTT
-	-	TRBJ2-3	14	TRBV5-4	CASSFAGVTDTQYF	TGTGCCAGCAGCTTTGCCGGGGTTACAGATACGCAGTATTTT
-	-	TRBJ1-2	13	TRBV15	CATSSSGGYGYTF	TGTGCCACCAGTAGCTCCGGGGGCTATGGCTACACCTTC
-	-	TRBJ2-7	17	TRBV1	CTSNPNKRVHFSYEQYF	TGCACCAGCAACCCGAATAAGCGGGTCCATTTTTCCTACGAGCAGTACTTC
TRBD2	-	TRBJ2-7	13	TRBV5-8	CASSGGDAYEQYF	TGTGCCAGCAGCGGGGGGGATGCCTACGAGCAGTACTTC
TRBD1	-	TRBJ1-2	14	TRBV10-3	CAIPPQQGKDGYTF	TGTGCCATCCCTCCCCAACAGGGGAAAGATGGCTACACCTTC
-	-	TRBJ2-3	15	TRBV9	CASSAQGQLTDTQYF	TGTGCCAGCAGCGCCCAGGGGCAGCTAACAGATACGCAGTATTTT
-	-	TRBJ2-7	11	TRBV12-5	CASAYSYEQYF	TGTGCTAGTGCCTACTCCTACGAGCAGTACTTC
TRBD1	-	TRBJ2-5	14	TRBV5-6	CASSFGTGEGVQYF	TGTGCCAGCAGCTTTGGGACAGGGGAAGGGGTCCAGTACTTC
TRBD1	-	TRBJ1-6	15	TRBV7-2	CASSLGRQGSSPLHF	TGTGCCAGCAGCCTTGGTCGACAGGGGAGTTCACCCCTCCACTTT
-	-	TRBJ1-1	15	TRBV10-1	CASSERGPGGTEAFF	TGCGCCAGCAGTGAGCGGGGGCCGGGGGGCACTGAAGCTTTCTTT
TRBD1	-	TRBJ2-1	15	TRBV19	CASSPPGQGPNEQFF	TGTGCCAGTAGTCCTCCGGGACAGGGTCCCAATGAGCAGTTCTTC
-	-	TRBJ1-1	13	TRBV15	CATSRGGTAEAFF	TGTGCCACCAGCAGAGGCGGGACGGCAGAAGCTTTCTTT
-	-	TRBJ1-1	16	TRBV7-6	CASSLVFREGSTEAFF	TGTGCCAGCAGCTTAGTGTTTAGGGAGGGAAGCACTGAAGCTTTCTTT
TRBD1	-	TRBJ2-2	15	TRBV19	CASHGQGGNTGELFF	TGTGCCAGTCACGGACAGGGCGGGAACACCGGGGAGCTGTTTTTT
-	-	TRBJ1-6	15	TRBV7-2	CASMLGGTTISPLHF	TGTGCCAGCATGCTCGGGGGGACTACAATTTCACCCCTCCACTTT
TRBD1	few	TRBJ1-5	15	TRBV19	CASSIGTGPPQPQHF	TGTGCCAGTAGTATAGGGACAGGGCCTCCTCAGCCCCAGCATTTT
TRBD1	few	TRBJ1-1	16	TRBV7-6	CASSPGWGTANTEAFF	TGTGCCAGCAGCCCCGGATGGGGGACAGCGAACACTGAAGCTTTCTTT
TRBD2	-	TRBJ2-7	15	TRBV5-1	CASNPQAGPSYEQYF	TGCGCCAGCAACCCTCAAGCGGGGCCCTCCTACGAGCAGTACTTC
TRBD1	-	TRBJ1-5	16	TRBV6-5	CASSSRGRGEDQPQHF	TGTGCCAGCAGTTCCCGGGGCAGGGGGGAGGATCAGCCCCAGCATTTT
TRBD1	-	TRBJ2-6	18	TRBV27	CASSPINRGYTGANVLTF	TGTGCCAGCAGTCCAATAAACAGGGGGTATACTGGGGCCAACGTCCTGACTTTC
TRBD2	-	TRBJ2-1	14	TRBV9	CASSPRTSGGEQFF	TGTGCCAGCAGCCCACGGACTAGCGGGGGGGAGCAGTTCTTC
-	-	TRBJ2-3	14	TRBV29-1	CSAHWGLVSDTQYF	TGCAGCGCCCATTGGGGGCTCGTTTCAGATACGCAGTATTTT